This TCR beta chain was obtained from a study of shared clonotypes between healthy human individuals. Study overall: CD4 naive cells filled three plates per donor, CD4 memory three, CD8 naive two and CD8 memory one.

In regard to this clone: Other DNA sequences in this specimen translate into the identical CDR3.

The assay was immunoSEQ multiplex PCR, and TCRdb's table has in-frame clones only and misses some. The sample lists 1,400,000 or so clones, around 98.5% seen once, with 0.3% to 0.45% in the top ten. Trimming removed 10 bases from V and 5 bases from J, with 5 bases in between. The V gene's germline CDR1 is SGHVS and CDR2 FQNEAQ. The CDR3 has 9 residues. Sequencing used naive CD4+ T cells sorted from blood. Subset reported: CD45RA+ positively selected. The genes are TRBV7-8 and TRBJ2-5; no definite D call. The receptor comes from a man aged 25-45 years in good health. CDR3 sequence (DNA): TGTGCCATCGGGGAGACCCAGTACTTC. Residues: CAIGETQYF.